These 22 T cell receptor beta chains originate from one sample sequenced in a study of T-cell memory formation after mild COVID-19. One entry per CDR3 protein, called by TCRdb with MiXCR from the 5' RACE reads. The sample holds about 250,000 distinct CDR3 sequences, 15% seen once. Sequencing input: PBMCs or a T cell subset sorted from them (not recorded which). The receptors here all came from an adult woman who had mild COVID-19 (a few samples of this study predate the infection). Cell type and time point are not known.

This clonotype was counted between two and nine times. V is TRBV18 and J is TRBJ1-5, with D possibly matching TRBD1 (5 bases). Between the trimmed V and J ends, which lost 9 bases and 0 bases, there was a span of 12 bases. The CDR3 contains 14 residues. Germline loops: CDR1 KGHSH, CDR2 LQKENI. The CDR3 DNA reads as TGTGCCAGTTGGAGGGGAGATAGCAATCAGCCCCAGCATTTT. It encodes CASWRGDSNQPQHF.

This sequence joins TRBV5-1 and TRBJ2-1, with a tentative D call TRBD1 (5 bases). CDR1 and CDR2 from the germline V gene are SGHRS and YFSETQ. This CDR3 has 14 residues. The V end lost 0 bases, the J end lost 4 bases, and 8 bases lay between the germline ends. The DNA for the CDR3 is TGCGCCAGCAGCTTGGTGGACACTTACAATGAGCAGTTCTTC. This translates into CASSLVDTYNEQFF.

This clonotype has more than one count but fewer than ten. The chain couples TRBV18 to TRBJ1-1; possibly TRBD1 for D (5 bases). The V end lost 3 bases, the J end lost 4 bases, and 15 bases lay between the germline ends. This CDR3 comprises 15 residues. CDR1 is KGHSH, CDR2 LQKENI, per germline. Here the CDR3 DNA reads TGTGCCAGCTCACCCTCTCAGGGCCGGAGCACTGAAGCTTTCTTT. Translated, it gives CASSPSQGRSTEAFF.

The table lists this clonotype with a few counts. The chain combines TRBV6-5 with TRBJ2-1; weak D call: TRBD1 (6 bases). The CDR3 spans 15 residues. Trimming stripped 2 bases from V and 4 bases from J, with 12 bases between. From germline, CDR1 is MNHEY and CDR2 SVGAGI. The CDR3 reads CASSYGMRGYNEQFF. DNA of the CDR3: TGTGCCAGCAGTTACGGTATGAGGGGGTACAATGAGCAGTTCTTC.

This clonotype has a handful of counts. The chain has TRBV19 and TRBJ2-7; tentative D call: TRBD1 (5 bases). This CDR3 region has 13 residues. The ends were cut back, 6 bases at V and 3 bases at J, with 12 bases in the middle. Germline V gene sequence: CDR1 LNHDA, CDR2 SQIVND (reference sequence). In nucleotides, the CDR3 is TGTGCCAGTAGGAAGGACAAAAGCTACGAGCAGTACTTC. The encoded protein is CASRKDKSYEQYF. The full variable domain, rest sourced from reference TRBV19 and TRBJ2-7, is DGGITQSPKYLFRKEGQNVTLSCEQNLNHDAMYWYRQDPGQGLRLIYYSQIVNDFQKGDIAEGYSVSREKKESFPLTVTSAQKNPTAFYLCASRKDKSYEQYFGPGTRLTVT.

The gene calls are TRBV4-1 and TRBJ2-1; D possibly corresponds to TRBD2 (5 bases). CDR3 length: 15 residues. Trimming took 4 bases from V and 5 from J, leaving 15 bases between them. Germline CDR1 and CDR2: MGHRA and YSYEKL. In nucleotides, the CDR3 is TGCGCCAGCAGCCGTCCCGGGCTACTAGACAATGAGCAGTTCTTC. It encodes CASSRPGLLDNEQFF.

The chain combines TRBV12-3 or TRBV12-4 with TRBJ1-2; D not resolved. The length of the CDR3 is 14 residues. V lost 1 base and J 4 bases, leaving 10 bases between the germline ends. Here the CDR3 DNA reads TGTGCCAGCAGTTTAGGACAACAGTCCTATGGCTACACCTTC. This codes for CASSLGQQSYGYTF.

Turning to this clonotype: Germline is not matched at one junction end, which may reflect a read error. This rearrangement joins TRBV4-1 to TRBJ1-1, with 10 positions matching TRBD1. Germline assignment: CDR1 MGHRA and CDR2 YSYEKL. The CDR3 is 15 amino acids. This CDR3 reads CASSYPGTGDTESFF. CDR3 bases: TGCGCCAGCAGCTACCCCGGGACAGGGGACACTGAATCTTTCTTT.

The chain carries TRBV5-1 and TRBJ1-2; no clear D. V lost 0 bases to trimming and J lost 3 bases, with 18 bases between them. The CDR3 consists of 17 residues. Per germline, CDR1 SGHRS and CDR2 YFSETQ. CDR3 protein: CASSLGDLLSGDYGYTF. For the CDR3, the DNA is TGCGCCAGCAGCTTGGGCGACCTGTTGTCTGGGGACTATGGCTACACCTTC.

The table lists this clonotype with a few counts. The chain has TRBV4-2 and TRBJ1-1; D gene uncertain. CDR3 length equals 14 residues. Trimming took off 1 base at V and 1 base at J, with 7 bases between the two ends. The V gene's germline CDR1 is LGHNA and CDR2 YNFKEQ. Here the CDR3 DNA reads TGTGCCAGCAGCCAAGGAGGGAGGAACACTGAAGCTTTCTTT. Protein: CASSQGGRNTEAFF.

CDR3 region: CASSLAYHTEAFF. CDR3 nucleotide sequence: TGTGCCAGCAGCTTAGCGTATCACACTGAAGCTTTCTTT. The genes are TRBV7-9 and TRBJ1-1; the D is unclear. This CDR3 is built from 13 residues. Germline CDR1 SEHNR, CDR2 FQNEAQ (reference sequence). Trimming took 0 bases from V and 3 from J, leaving 5 bases between them.

This clonotype was recorded a few times. V is TRBV27 and J is TRBJ2-7, with 9 bases that match TRBD1. This CDR3 is 15 amino acids long. Germline trimming cut 5 bases from V and 7 bases from J; bases unmatched to any gene: 12. The germline V gene has CDR1 MNHEY and CDR2 SMNVEV (reference sequence). The chain's CDR3 is CASSQAGQGLREQYF. CDR3 coding DNA: TGTGCCAGCAGTCAGGCGGGACAGGGCTTGAGGGAGCAGTACTTC.

This clonotype was picked up many times. The chain uses TRBV7-8 and TRBJ2-4; D call uncertain. CDR1 SGHVS and CDR2 FQNEAQ come from the germline V gene. The ends were cut back, 1 base at V and 7 bases at J, with 8 bases in the middle. This CDR3 has 13 residues. The CDR3 DNA reads TGTGCCAGCAGCTTAGAGGGAATGAACATTCAGTACTTC. Translation: CASSLEGMNIQYF.

V usage is TRBV5-1 and J usage is TRBJ2-7, with D possibly being TRBD2 (6 bases). This CDR3 comprises 13 residues. V gave up 2 bases and J gave up 3 bases, with 9 bases separating them. Per the germline V gene, CDR1 is SGHRS and CDR2 is YFSETQ. The CDR3 DNA is TGCGCCAGCAGCTTCTCGCGGGGCTACGAGCAGTACTTC. It specifies CASSFSRGYEQYF.

This clonotype was seen more than once but under ten times. The chain is built from TRBV4-1 and TRBJ2-3; 12 nucleotides match TRBD2. In germline, CDR1 is MGHRA, CDR2 YSYEKL. V was pared by 4 bases and J by 3 bases, with 5 bases of the junction left unmatched. The CDR3 totals 16 residues. The CDR3: CASSLRTSGVTDTQYF. The CDR3 nucleotides read TGCGCCAGCAGCCTCCGGACTAGCGGGGTAACAGATACGCAGTATTTT.

V is TRBV14 and J is TRBJ2-1; 9 nucleotides align to TRBD2. This CDR3 comprises 16 residues. Unmatched junction bases numbered 4, after V lost 0 bases and J lost 4 bases. CDR1 and CDR2 (germline): SGHDN, FVKESK. CDR3 in DNA: TGTGCCAGCAGCCAAGATAGGCTAGCGGGATACAATGAGCAGTTCTTC. Translating it yields CASSQDRLAGYNEQFF.

This clonotype was seen a handful of times. The V and J genes are TRBV5-1 and TRBJ2-6; TRBD1 aligns across 8 bases. CDR3 size: 13 residues. CDR1 SGHRS and CDR2 YFSETQ come from the germline V gene. With V trimmed by 2 bases and J by 12 bases, 4 bases remained unmatched. CDR3 protein: CASSLQGDIVLTF. DNA for the CDR3: TGCGCCAGCAGCTTACAGGGGGATATCGTCCTGACTTTC.

This clonotype has only a few counts. A read error may be the cause here, since a much bigger clone is one base away. The CDR3 does not close with the conserved phenylalanine or tryptophan, likely indicating a read error. CDR3 loop: CASSPTRDNEQFS. For the CDR3, the DNA is TGTGCCAGCAGCCCCACCAGGGACAATGAGCAGTTCTCC. This sequence joins TRBV7-8 and TRBJ2-1; possibly TRBD1 for D (5 bases). CDR1 and CDR2 (germline): SGHVS, FQNEAQ. This CDR3 is built from 13 residues. Deletions cut 5 bases from V and 5 bases from J, with 10 bases between.

The chain links TRBV30 to TRBJ2-7; D is unclear. There are 11 residues in the CDR3. Germline V CDR1 and CDR2: GTSNPN, SVGIG (reference sequence). Trimming removed 6 bases at V and 0 bases at J, with 6 bases between. The CDR3: CACRASYEQYF. The DNA for the CDR3 is TGTGCCTGTCGGGCCTCCTACGAGCAGTACTTC.

The rearrangement uses TRBV12-3 or TRBV12-4 and TRBJ1-2; 9 bases align to TRBD1. The CDR3 loop spans 16 amino acids. The V gene end was trimmed by 6 bases and the J gene end by 4 bases; junction bases not matched to a gene: 12. For the CDR3, the DNA is TGTGCCAGCAGCACCGCCGGGACAGGGTCCCTCTATGGCTACACCTTC. It encodes CASSTAGTGSLYGYTF.

Ten or more counts support this clonotype. This chain joins TRBV7-9 and TRBJ2-5; D not resolved. Germline V CDR1 and CDR2: SEHNR, FQNEAQ (reference sequence). V lost 5 bases and J 4 bases, leaving 8 bases between the germline ends. The CDR3 runs 12 residues. The CDR3 nucleotides read TGTGCCAGCAGCCCACTTTTAGAGACCCAGTACTTC. Protein: CASSPLLETQYF.

This clonotype was seen only a few times. The chain combines TRBV7-3 with TRBJ2-2, with TRBD2 matching 10 bases. CDR3 length equals 15 residues. Trimming at V came to 6 bases and at J to 1 base, leaving 2 bases not matched to a gene. Germline V gene sequence: CDR1 SGHTA, CDR2 FQGTGA. The chain's CDR3 is CASRLAGGNTGELFF. The CDR3 DNA is TGTGCCAGCAGATTAGCGGGAGGGAACACCGGGGAGCTGTTTTTT.